This record covers a single T cell receptor (beta chain). Germline and junction disagree at one end, which may indicate a read error. This CDR3 comprises 13 residues. Germline loops: CDR1 MNHEY, CDR2 SMNVEV (reference sequence). The data were obtained in a study of glioma-infiltrating T cells. TCR alpha and beta CDR3 regions were amplified from RNA using iRepertoire nested multiplex PCR. TCRdb used MiXCR to reprocess the multiplex PCR reads, holding one entry per CDR3 protein. Among around 350,000 distinct CDR3 sequences listed, 41% were seen once. The sequenced material came from glioma tissue, nonneoplastic brain tissue, or PBMCs (not recorded which). This sequence joins TRBV27 and TRBJ1-5, with 8 bases lining up with TRBD1. The sequence derives from a human donor with low-grade glioma or glioblastoma, undergoing nonglioma brain surgery, or in good health (not recorded which). CDR3 amino acids: CAIRTGINQHQHF. The DNA of the CDR3 is TGTGCCATCAGGACAGGGATCAATCAGCACCAGCATTTT.